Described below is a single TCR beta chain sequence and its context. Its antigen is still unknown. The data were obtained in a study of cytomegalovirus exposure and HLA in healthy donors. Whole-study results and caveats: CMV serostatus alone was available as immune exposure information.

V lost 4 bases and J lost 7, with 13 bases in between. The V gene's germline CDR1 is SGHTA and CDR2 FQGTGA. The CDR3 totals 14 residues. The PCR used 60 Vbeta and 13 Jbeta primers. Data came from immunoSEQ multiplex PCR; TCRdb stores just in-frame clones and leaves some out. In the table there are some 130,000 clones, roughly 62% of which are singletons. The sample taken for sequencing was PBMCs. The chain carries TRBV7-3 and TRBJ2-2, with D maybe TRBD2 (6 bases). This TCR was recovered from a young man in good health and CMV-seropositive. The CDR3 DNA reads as TGTGCCAGCAGCTCTGGCGGGGTAGGCGGGGAGCTGTTTTTT. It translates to CASSSGGVGGELFF.